This passage covers 18 T cell receptor beta chains from one sample sequenced in a study of graft-versus-host responses after intestinal transplantation. Assay used: immunoSEQ multiplex PCR; TCRdb lists only in-frame clones, some missing. The sample has 90,000 to 130,000 clones, 85% to 95% seen once. No antigens are known for them. The sample in question was unstimulated CD8+ T cells sorted from spleen or lymph node cells, obtained before transplant. All receptors derive from a human donor who was the organ donor for an intestinal transplant.

The V and J genes are TRBV4-1 and TRBJ1-4; 8 bases are a match to TRBD1. The CDR3 totals 15 residues. CDR1 is MGHRA, CDR2 YSYEKL, per germline. Trimming at V came to 1 base and at J to 6 bases, leaving 4 bases not matched to a gene. CDR3 bases: TGCGCCAGCAGCCAAGTGGACAGGGAGGATGAAAAACTGTTTTTT. This codes for CASSQVDREDEKLFF.

CDR3 residues: CASSLDRIAVCEQYF. The CDR3 DNA reads TGTGCCAGCAGCTTAGATCGGATAGCCGTTTGCGAGCAGTACTTC. The chain employs TRBV7-4 and TRBJ2-5; D gene ambiguous. The DNA matches TRBJ2-7 better at its end, which makes the J call doubtful. The CDR3 extends over 15 amino acids. Per the germline V gene, CDR1 is SGHVT and CDR2 is SQSDAQ.

The chain is built from TRBV6-1 and TRBJ1-1, with no clear D. CDR3 length: 13 residues. In germline, CDR1 is MNHNS, CDR2 SASEGT. The V and J ends lost 2 bases and 0 bases respectively, with 4 bases between them. The CDR3 sequence: CASSETLNTEAFF. The CDR3 region has the DNA TGTGCCAGCAGTGAAACCCTGAACACTGAAGCTTTCTTT.

This sequence joins TRBV7-9 and TRBJ1-2, with unresolved D. Germline CDR1 reads SEHNR; CDR2 reads FQNEAQ (reference sequence). The CDR3 has 13 residues. The germline V and J ends were trimmed by 0 bases and 8 bases, with 10 bases remaining between them. CDR3 region: CASSLARRWGYTF. Here the CDR3 DNA reads TGTGCCAGCAGCTTAGCGCGTCGGTGGGGCTACACCTTC.

This clone has only one observation. The V and J genes are TRBV30 and TRBJ2-1; 9 positions agree with TRBD2. This CDR3 region has 11 residues. Losses at the gene ends were 3 bases for V and 12 bases for J; bases not matched to a gene: 3. Germline V CDR1 and CDR2: GTSNPN, SVGIG (reference sequence). The CDR3 protein is CAWRRGGGQFF. CDR3 bases: TGTGCCTGGAGGCGGGGGGGCGGGCAGTTCTTC.

In its sample, this clone was seen once. The chain links TRBV4-2 to TRBJ2-1, with unresolved D. V was clipped by 0 bases and J by 3 bases, with 9 bases between them. Germline V gene lookup returns CDR1 LGHNA and CDR2 YNFKEQ. The CDR3 contains 15 residues. CDR3 amino acids: CASSQEYRLYNEQFF. CDR3 nucleotides: TGTGCCAGCAGCCAAGAATATCGACTCTACAATGAGCAGTTCTTC.

This clone was counted once. The chain couples TRBV6-5 to TRBJ1-5, with D hard to call. Germline CDR1 and CDR2: MNHEY and SVGAGI. The V end lost 0 bases, the J end lost 3 bases, and 3 bases lay between the germline ends. The CDR3 spans 13 residues. CDR3 DNA sequence: TGTGCCAGCAGTTACTCCGCCAATCAGCCCCAGCATTTT. This encodes CASSYSANQPQHF.

This chain links TRBV19 with TRBJ2-4; TRBD2 agrees at 8 bases. The CDR3 covers 16 residues. With V trimmed by 6 bases and J by 0 bases, 7 bases remained unmatched. Germline values: CDR1 LNHDA, CDR2 SQIVND (reference sequence). The CDR3 is CASRSAGDLAKNIQYF. CDR3 nucleotides: TGTGCCAGTAGGTCAGCGGGAGACCTAGCCAAAAACATTCAGTACTTC.

This chain joins TRBV5-8 and TRBJ1-5; D gene uncertain. The CDR3 loop spans 12 amino acids. Trimming left V 4 bases short and J 4 bases short, with 6 bases between. Per germline, CDR1 SGHTS and CDR2 YDEGEE. The CDR3 protein is CASSTYNQPQHF. For the CDR3, the DNA is TGTGCCAGCAGCACTTATAATCAGCCCCAGCATTTT.

The chain is built from TRBV19 and TRBJ2-5, with D perhaps matching TRBD2 (5 bases). V was pared by 5 bases and J by 2 bases, with 15 bases between. The CDR3 has 15 residues. The germline gives CDR1 LNHDA, CDR2 SQIVND (reference sequence). CDR3 DNA sequence: TGTGCCAGTAGTCACCAAGCGGAGATACAAGAGACCCAGTACTTC. Protein: CASSHQAEIQETQYF.

This sequence joins TRBV27 and TRBJ1-2, with TRBD1 matching 8 bases. Germline V CDR1 and CDR2: MNHEY, SMNVEV (reference sequence). V trimming: 5 bases; J trimming: 4 bases; junction bases outside the gene matches: 0. This CDR3 region has 12 residues. The CDR3: CASSTGGYGYTF. The CDR3 coding sequence is TGTGCCAGCAGTACAGGGGGCTATGGCTACACCTTC.

The chain recombines TRBV7-2 with TRBJ2-1; TRBD2 matches at 7 bases. Germline V lookup: CDR1 SGHTA, CDR2 FQGNSA. The CDR3 is 13 amino acids. V lost 5 bases to trimming and J lost 10 bases; unmatched junction nucleotides: 8. The CDR3, as DNA: TGTGCCAGCAGCATAATAACTAGCGCAGAGCAGTTCTTC. Translated: CASSIITSAEQFF. Combining the CDR3 with reference TRBV7-2 and TRBJ2-1 gives the whole variable domain GAGVSQSPSNKVTEKGKDVELRCDPISGHTALYWYRQSLGQGLEFLIYFQGNSAPDKSGLPSDRFSAERTGGSVSTLTIQRTQQEDSAVYLCASSIITSAEQFFGPGTRLTVL.

CDR3 amino acids: CASSFGGRDTNEKLFF. The CDR3 DNA is TGTGCCAGCAGTTTTGGTGGCAGGGACACTAATGAAAAACTGTTTTTT. V usage is TRBV28 and J usage is TRBJ1-4; tentative D call: TRBD1 (5 bases). Germline loops: CDR1 MDHEN, CDR2 SYDVKM. V was cut by 3 bases and J by 2 bases, with 13 bases left in between. This CDR3 has 16 residues.

The chain uses TRBV5-4 and TRBJ2-7; no definite D call. V lost 6 bases, J lost 6 bases, and 16 bases lay in between. This CDR3 comprises 13 residues. The germline V gene encodes CDR1 SGHNT and CDR2 YYREEE (reference sequence). The CDR3 DNA sequence: TGTGCCAGCACCACTCTTACTCCCGGCGAGCAGTACTTC. Translating it yields CASTTLTPGEQYF.

The chain recombines TRBV4-2 with TRBJ1-5; no firm D call. The germline V and J ends were trimmed by 3 bases and 10 bases, with 10 bases remaining between them. Germline values: CDR1 LGHNA, CDR2 YNFKEQ. There are 12 residues in the CDR3. The CDR3 reads CASSQMPGPQHF. DNA for the CDR3: TGTGCCAGCAGCCAGATGCCCGGCCCCCAGCATTTT.

The chain couples TRBV4-3 to TRBJ2-3; perhaps D is TRBD1 or TRBD2 (5 bases each). V shed 0 bases and J shed 1 base, with 17 bases lying between them. Germline V gene sequence: CDR1 LGHNA, CDR2 YSLEER. The CDR3 loop spans 18 amino acids. This chain's CDR3 is CASSQDRPGLIGTDTQYF. The CDR3 DNA reads as TGCGCCAGCAGCCAAGATCGGCCGGGGCTAATAGGCACAGATACGCAGTATTTT.

The chain joins TRBV4-2 to TRBJ2-2, with unresolved D. In germline, CDR1 is LGHNA, CDR2 YNFKEQ. The V end lost 0 bases, the J end lost 3 bases, and 8 bases lay between the germline ends. The CDR3 consists of 15 residues. CDR3 bases: TGTGCCAGCAGCCAAGAGCGCGTGGACACCGGGGAGCTGTTTTTT. Its translation is CASSQERVDTGELFF.

This chain connects TRBV30 to TRBJ1-6, with no clear D. Germline assignment: CDR1 GTSNPN and CDR2 SVGIG (reference sequence). V lost 0 bases and J 16 bases, leaving 10 bases between the germline ends. CDR3 size: 11 residues. The CDR3 reads CAWSVTGKLHF. CDR3 nucleotides: TGTGCCTGGAGTGTTACGGGAAAGCTCCACTTT.